Following are 32 T cell receptor beta chains from one sample sequenced in a study of cytomegalovirus exposure and HLA in healthy donors. This PCR relied on a set of 60 Vbeta primers and 13 Jbeta primers. Measured with immunoSEQ multiplex PCR; TCRdb has only the in-frame clones, and not every one. This table holds 150,000 to 200,000 clones. Sequenced sample: PBMCs. The receptors originated from an older woman in good health and CMV-seronegative.

The chain couples TRBV12-5 to TRBJ2-1, with D perhaps TRBD2 (7 bases). Between the trimmed V and J ends, which lost 4 bases and 10 bases, there was a span of 35 bases. Germline CDR1 is LGHNT and CDR2 is FRNRAP. The CDR3 has 20 amino acids. As DNA, the CDR3 is TGTGCTAGTGGTTGGGGGGGCCCAGATGGTACTCCGCCGAGTTGGAGGGAGCAGTTCTTC. Its protein product is CASGWGGPDGTPPSWREQFF.

The DNA of the CDR3 is TGTGCTAGTGGTTTGGAAGCCGCGTCCCCGACAGCGATCTATGGCTACACCTTC. Translation gives CASGLEAASPTAIYGYTF. The chain is built from TRBV12-5 and TRBJ1-2, with D possibly TRBD1 on 5 matching bases. The CDR3 has 18 amino acids. Germline CDR1 is LGHNT and CDR2 is FRNRAP. The V gene lost 1 base and the J gene lost 4 bases, with 22 bases spanning the gap.

The chain links TRBV7-6 to TRBJ2-2, with a tentative D call TRBD1 (5 bases). The CDR3 covers 16 residues. Germline V gives CDR1 SGHVS, CDR2 FNYEAQ. The V end was cut by 1 base, the J end by 5 bases, with 14 bases between. The CDR3 reads CASSLGRAGQTGELFF. CDR3 nucleotides: TGTGCCAGCAGCTTAGGTCGGGCAGGGCAAACCGGGGAGCTGTTTTTT.

The V call is TRBV4-2, the J call TRBJ1-2; D gene uncertain. The CDR3 loop spans 14 amino acids. Trimming pared 4 bases from V and 0 bases from J, leaving 9 bases between. Germline lookup yields CDR1 LGHNA and CDR2 YNFKEQ. The CDR3 reads CASSPYRANYGYTF. CDR3 in DNA: TGTGCCAGCAGCCCGTACAGAGCTAACTATGGCTACACCTTC.

The V and J genes are TRBV7-3 and TRBJ2-1, with 9 bases identical to TRBD1. Germline V gene sequence: CDR1 SGHTA, CDR2 FQGTGA. V lost 3 bases and J lost 7; bases outside the gene matches: 4. This CDR3 spans 14 amino acids. CDR3 coding DNA: TGTGCCAGCAGCTTCACAGGGGGCTCGAATGAGCAGTTCTTC. It codes for CASSFTGGSNEQFF. Full variable domain (outside the CDR3, taken from reference TRBV7-3 and TRBJ2-1): GAGVSQTPSNKVTEKGKYVELRCDPISGHTALYWYRQSLGQGPEFLIYFQGTGAADDSGLPNDRFFAVRPEGSVSTLKIQRTERGDSAVYLCASSFTGGSNEQFFGPGTRLTVL.

The CDR3 sequence: CASSSSTVANTGELFF. As DNA, the CDR3 is TGCGCCAGCAGCTCTTCGACAGTTGCGAACACCGGGGAGCTGTTTTTT. The chain is built from TRBV5-1 and TRBJ2-2; weak D call: TRBD1 (5 bases). CDR3 length: 16 amino acids. Trimming took 3 bases from V and 0 from J, leaving 12 bases between them. Germline CDR1 SGHRS, CDR2 YFSETQ.

The rearrangement uses TRBV10-3 and TRBJ1-1; 8 bases match TRBD1. The CDR3 runs 15 residues. V shed 6 bases, J shed 1 base, and the junction held 7 bases outside the gene matches. Germline CDR1 and CDR2: ENHRY and SYGVKD. CDR3 sequence (DNA): TGTGCCATCAGAGGCACAGGGGGTAAGAACACTGAAGCTTTCTTT. It yields the protein CAIRGTGGKNTEAFF.

The chain combines TRBV29-1 with TRBJ1-1; D is unclear. The CDR3 is 13 amino acids. Trimming pared 4 bases from V and 3 bases from J, leaving 12 bases between. Germline CDR1 and CDR2: SQVTM and ANQGSEA. The CDR3 spells CSVVGIMDTEAFF. DNA for the CDR3: TGCAGCGTTGTCGGGATCATGGACACTGAAGCTTTCTTT.

V usage is TRBV7-9 and J usage is TRBJ2-2; D perhaps matches TRBD1 (5 bases). Trimming took off 5 bases at V and 4 bases at J, with 14 bases between the two ends. The germline CDR1 and CDR2 sequences are SEHNR and FQNEAQ (reference sequence). CDR3 length: 15 residues. The CDR3: CASSRPGRGTGELFF. For the CDR3, the DNA is TGTGCCAGCAGCAGACCAGGGCGAGGCACCGGGGAGCTGTTTTTT.

The V call is TRBV19, the J call TRBJ1-2, with D possibly matching TRBD1 (6 bases). Per germline, CDR1 LNHDA and CDR2 SQIVND (reference sequence). V was cut by 4 bases and J by 8 bases, with 14 bases left in between. This CDR3 comprises 13 residues. The CDR3 DNA is TGTGCCAGTAGTACACCCCAGGGGCGAGGCTACACCTTC. Translation: CASSTPQGRGYTF.

The chain is built from TRBV4-2 and TRBJ1-2; possible D gene TRBD1, 6 bases. Between the trimmed V and J ends, which lost 0 bases and 3 bases, there was a span of 11 bases. This CDR3 has 15 amino acids. CDR1 is LGHNA and CDR2 is YNFKEQ in the germline V gene. The CDR3 here is CASSQESGADYGYTF. As DNA, the CDR3 is TGTGCCAGCAGCCAAGAATCAGGGGCGGACTATGGCTACACCTTC.

The rearrangement uses TRBV6-5 and TRBJ1-1; D remains ambiguous. Trimming took 4 bases from V and 1 from J, leaving 16 bases between them. The CDR3 loop spans 16 amino acids. The germline V gene has CDR1 MNHEY and CDR2 SVGAGI. As DNA, the CDR3 is TGTGCCAGCAGTTCCCTGGGCCTGGCCGCGAACACTGAAGCTTTCTTT. Amino acid sequence: CASSSLGLAANTEAFF.

The rearrangement uses TRBV2 and TRBJ2-7, with D unclear. Trimming removed 4 bases from V and 3 bases from J, with 13 bases in between. Germline V gene sequence: CDR1 SNHLY, CDR2 FYNNEI. The CDR3 has 14 residues. The CDR3 protein is CASSVGRLNYEQYF. Written as DNA, the CDR3 is TGTGCCAGCAGTGTGGGTCGACTCAACTACGAGCAGTACTTC.

The chain combines TRBV6-5 with TRBJ2-1, with TRBD1 matching 7 bases. J gave up 3 bases and V 2 bases, and 1 base lay outside the gene matches. The CDR3 has 14 residues. Per germline, CDR1 MNHEY and CDR2 SVGAGI. The CDR3 sequence is CASSYGTDYNEQFF. The CDR3 region has the DNA TGTGCCAGCAGTTACGGGACAGACTACAATGAGCAGTTCTTC.

The V and J genes are TRBV4-1 and TRBJ2-3, with D possibly being TRBD2 (6 bases). The CDR3 is 13 amino acids. Germline CDR1 MGHRA, CDR2 YSYEKL. Trimming stripped 3 bases from V and 6 bases from J, with 10 bases between. The CDR3 sequence is CASSHPLADTQYF. CDR3 bases: TGCGCCAGCAGCCATCCCCTAGCGGATACGCAGTATTTT.

The chain combines TRBV4-1 with TRBJ2-1; TRBD1 matches at 8 bases. The CDR3 spans 15 residues. The trim removed 4 bases at V and 3 bases at J, leaving 5 bases unmatched. Germline V gives CDR1 MGHRA, CDR2 YSYEKL. CDR3 loop: CASSPDREGYNEQFF. The CDR3 coding sequence is TGCGCCAGCAGCCCGGACAGGGAAGGCTACAATGAGCAGTTCTTC.

The chain is built from TRBV4-2 and TRBJ2-2; 7 bases agree with TRBD1. The CDR3 loop spans 17 amino acids. The V segment lost 0 bases and the J segment 6 bases; nucleotides outside the gene matches: 10. Germline CDR1 LGHNA, CDR2 YNFKEQ. DNA of the CDR3: TGTGCCAGCAGCCAAGACGGCCAAGGGGGCGAATCCGGGGAGCTGTTTTTT. Its protein is CASSQDGQGGESGELFF.

This chain uses TRBV19 with TRBJ1-5; maybe TRBD1 (5 bases). V was shortened by 6 bases and J by 6 bases, with 9 bases between the two germline ends. This CDR3 has 12 residues. Germline V gene lookup returns CDR1 LNHDA and CDR2 SQIVND (reference sequence). In DNA, the CDR3 is TGTGCCAGTAGGCAGGGAGGTCAGCCCCAGCATTTT. Encoded protein: CASRQGGQPQHF.

About this clone itself: Other DNA sequences from this sample encode an identical CDR3 as well. The chain employs TRBV5-6 and TRBJ1-2; D remains ambiguous. Germline-derived CDR1 and CDR2 are SGHDT and YYEEEE. V dropped 6 bases and J dropped 8 bases, with 23 bases sitting between them. This CDR3 has 15 amino acids. The CDR3 here is CASTQTQPYLWGYTF. The CDR3 DNA is TGTGCCAGCACCCAGACACAGCCTTACCTCTGGGGCTACACCTTC. Full variable domain (missing parts from reference TRBV5-6 and TRBJ1-2): DAGVTQSPTHLIKTRGQQVTLRCSPKSGHDTVSWYQQALGQGPQFIFQYYEEEERQRGNFPDRFSGHQFPNYSSELNVNALLLGDSALYLCASTQTQPYLWGYTFGSGTRLTVV.

The chain links TRBV15 to TRBJ2-2; TRBD1 might be the D (6 bases). V lost 6 bases and J 4 bases, leaving 15 bases between the germline ends. Germline lookup yields CDR1 LNHNV and CDR2 YYDKDF (reference sequence). CDR3 length: 15 amino acids. CDR3 DNA sequence: TGTGCCACCAGTATGGGGCAGGGGTTCACCGGGGAGCTGTTTTTT. This translates into CATSMGQGFTGELFF.

The rearrangement joins TRBV11-2 to TRBJ2-7; possible D gene TRBD2, 6 bases. The CDR3 contains 15 residues. Trimming stripped 5 bases from V and 10 bases from J, with 24 bases between. Germline assignment: CDR1 SGHAT and CDR2 FQNNGV. This chain's CDR3 is CASSLVSVMVGLQYF. DNA of the CDR3: TGTGCCAGCAGCCTGGTGTCGGTGATGGTGGGACTCCAGTACTTC. Full variable domain (remainder filled in from reference TRBV11-2 and TRBJ2-7): EAGVAQSPRYKIIEKRQSVAFWCNPISGHATLYWYQQILGQGPKLLIQFQNNGVVDDSQLPKDRFSAERLKGVDSTLKIQPAKLEDSAVYLCASSLVSVMVGLQYFGPGTRLTVT.

The chain is built from TRBV2 and TRBJ1-1, with TRBD1 matching over 7 bases. Germline trimming cut 7 bases from V and 1 base from J; bases unmatched to any gene: 6. In germline, CDR1 is SNHLY, CDR2 FYNNEI. CDR3 length: 14 amino acids. CDR3 sequence reads: CASKKDRENTEAFF. The DNA for the CDR3 is TGTGCCAGCAAGAAAGACAGGGAGAACACTGAAGCTTTCTTT.

V usage is TRBV29-1 and J usage is TRBJ1-1; D ambiguous. The CDR3 runs 11 residues. Germline loops: CDR1 SQVTM, CDR2 ANQGSEA. V was shortened by 6 bases and J by 4 bases, with 9 bases between the two germline ends. The DNA for the CDR3 is TGCAGCGTCGGAAGAGGCACTGAAGCTTTCTTT. This encodes CSVGRGTEAFF.

V and J are TRBV5-4 and TRBJ1-5, with 7 bases fitting TRBD1. The CDR3 is 13 amino acids. The germline V gene has CDR1 SGHNT and CDR2 YYREEE (reference sequence). V dropped 4 bases and J dropped 4; count of bases not matched to a gene: 2. CDR3 nucleotides: TGTGCCAGCAGCGAGGACAGGAATCAGCCCCAGCATTTT. Protein: CASSEDRNQPQHF.

The chain combines TRBV25-1 with TRBJ1-3; D gene uncertain. Germline V lookup: CDR1 MGHDK, CDR2 SYGVNS. V shed 4 bases and J shed 0 bases, with 13 bases lying between them. The CDR3 has 16 residues. The CDR3 DNA sequence: TGTGCCAGCAGTGCAGGAAAAACCACCTCTGGAAACACCATATATTTT. Its translation is CASSAGKTTSGNTIYF.

The rearrangement uses TRBV7-9 and TRBJ2-5, with 7 positions matching TRBD1. The CDR3 spans 14 residues. Germline CDR1 and CDR2: SEHNR and FQNEAQ (reference sequence). V lost 5 bases and J lost 2; bases outside the gene matches: 5. The CDR3 reads CASSPGTEQETQYF. The CDR3 bases are TGTGCCAGCAGCCCAGGGACAGAACAAGAGACCCAGTACTTC. Using reference TRBV7-9 and TRBJ2-5 for the parts outside the CDR3, the full variable domain is DTGVSQNPRHKITKRGQNVTFRCDPISEHNRLYWYRQTLGQGPEFLTYFQNEAQLEKSRLLSDRFSAERPKGSFSTLEIQRTEQGDSAMYLCASSPGTEQETQYFGPGTRLLVL.

J is TRBJ1-2 and V is TRBV7-9; 7 nucleotides align to TRBD1. V lost 5 bases to trimming and J lost 4 bases; unmatched junction nucleotides: 1. CDR3 length: 12 amino acids. Germline CDR1 is SEHNR and CDR2 is FQNEAQ (reference sequence). Written as DNA, the CDR3 is TGTGCCAGCAGCCGGGACAGCTATGGCTACACCTTC. Its protein is CASSRDSYGYTF.

V is TRBV5-4 and J is TRBJ2-3, with no clear D. This CDR3 has 13 residues. Trimming removed 0 bases from V and 6 bases from J, with 8 bases in between. Germline CDR1 SGHNT, CDR2 YYREEE (reference sequence). In DNA, the CDR3 is TGTGCCAGCAGCTTGGACACCCACGATACGCAGTATTTT. Translated, it gives CASSLDTHDTQYF.

V usage is TRBV2 and J usage is TRBJ1-1; the D is unclear. The CDR3 length is 12 residues. Germline assignment: CDR1 SNHLY and CDR2 FYNNEI. V was clipped by 5 bases and J by 7 bases, with 11 bases between them. In DNA form, the CDR3 reads TGTGCCAGCAGTCTCGAGAGACTTGAAGCTTTCTTT. It is translated as CASSLERLEAFF.

The chain is built from TRBV4-3 and TRBJ2-1, with 8 nucleotides matching TRBD2. This CDR3 region has 15 residues. The junction had 10 bases not matched to a gene; V was cut back by 4 bases and J by 8 bases. Germline values: CDR1 LGHNA, CDR2 YSLEER. The CDR3 loop reads CASSPSAGGGDEQFF. Written as DNA, the CDR3 is TGCGCCAGCAGCCCCTCCGCGGGGGGAGGGGATGAGCAGTTCTTC.

V is TRBV7-6 and J is TRBJ1-4; 7 positions match TRBD1. The CDR3 runs to 15 residues. Trimming removed 5 bases from V and 0 bases from J; junction bases left unmatched: 3. Germline assignment: CDR1 SGHVS and CDR2 FNYEAQ. CDR3 in DNA: TGTGCCAGCAGCAACGGACAGGCAACTAATGAAAAACTGTTTTTT. Protein: CASSNGQATNEKLFF. Full variable domain (remainder filled in from reference TRBV7-6 and TRBJ1-4): GAGVSQSPRYKVTKRGQDVALRCDPISGHVSLYWYRQALGQGPEFLTYFNYEAQQDKSGLPNDRFSAERPEGSISTLTIQRTEQRDSAMYRCASSNGQATNEKLFFGSGTQLSVL.

V usage is TRBV11-1 and J usage is TRBJ2-1; the match to TRBD2 covers 11 bases. Germline V lookup: CDR1 SGHAT, CDR2 FQDESV (reference sequence). V lost 1 base, J lost 5 bases, and 1 base stayed unmatched. CDR3 size: 15 residues. CDR3: CASSLGLAGNNEQFF. CDR3 coding DNA: TGTGCCAGCAGCTTAGGACTAGCGGGGAACAATGAGCAGTTCTTC.